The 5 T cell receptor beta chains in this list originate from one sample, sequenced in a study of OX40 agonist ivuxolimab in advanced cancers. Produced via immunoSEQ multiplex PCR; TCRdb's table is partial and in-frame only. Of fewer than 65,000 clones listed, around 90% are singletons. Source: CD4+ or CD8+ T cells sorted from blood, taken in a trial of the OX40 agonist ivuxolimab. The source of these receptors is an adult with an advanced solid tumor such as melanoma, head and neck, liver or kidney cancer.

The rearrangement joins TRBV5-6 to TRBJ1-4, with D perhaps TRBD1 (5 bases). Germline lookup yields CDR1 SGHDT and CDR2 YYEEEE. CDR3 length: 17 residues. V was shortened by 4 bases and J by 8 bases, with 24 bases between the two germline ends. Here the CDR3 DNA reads TGTGCCAGCAGCGGGGCAGGGCGGCTGGGTGATAACGAAAAACTGTTTTTT. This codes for CASSGAGRLGDNEKLFF.

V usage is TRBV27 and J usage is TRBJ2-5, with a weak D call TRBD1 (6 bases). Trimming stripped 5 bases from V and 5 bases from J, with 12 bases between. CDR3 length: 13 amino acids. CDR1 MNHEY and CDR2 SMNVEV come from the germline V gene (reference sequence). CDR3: CASSRDIGETQYF. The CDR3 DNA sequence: TGTGCCAGCAGTCGGGACATCGGGGAGACCCAGTACTTC.

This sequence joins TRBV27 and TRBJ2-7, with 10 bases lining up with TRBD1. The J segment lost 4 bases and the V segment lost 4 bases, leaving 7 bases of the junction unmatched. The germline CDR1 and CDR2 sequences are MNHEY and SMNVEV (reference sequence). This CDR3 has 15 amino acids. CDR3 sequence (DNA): TGTGCCAGCAGTTGGACCGGGACAGGGGCTTACGAGCAGTACTTC. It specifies CASSWTGTGAYEQYF.

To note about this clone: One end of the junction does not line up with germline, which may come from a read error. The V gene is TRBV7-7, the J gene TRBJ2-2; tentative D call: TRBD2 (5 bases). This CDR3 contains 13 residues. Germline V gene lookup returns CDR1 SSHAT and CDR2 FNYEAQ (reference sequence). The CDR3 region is CASSLEGTGELFF. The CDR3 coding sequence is TGTGCTAGCAGCTTAGAGGGAACCGGGGAGCTGTTTTTT. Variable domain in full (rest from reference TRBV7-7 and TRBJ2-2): GAGVSQSPRYKVTKRGQDVTLRCDPISSHATLYWYQQALGQGPEFLTYFNYEAQPDKSGLPSDRFSAERPEGSISTLTIQRTEQRDSAMYRCASSLEGTGELFFGEGSRLTVL.

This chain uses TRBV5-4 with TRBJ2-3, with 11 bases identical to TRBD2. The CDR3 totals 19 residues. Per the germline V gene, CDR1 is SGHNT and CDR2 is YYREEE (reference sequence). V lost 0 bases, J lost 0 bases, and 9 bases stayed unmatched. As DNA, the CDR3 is TGTGCCAGCAGCTTGGGACTAGCGGGGCCCACGACTAGCACAGATACGCAGTATTTT. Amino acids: CASSLGLAGPTTSTDTQYF.